The entry that follows covers one T cell receptor beta chain sequence. Its antigen is unidentified. Trimming shortened V by 3 bases and J by 2 bases, and 11 bases separated the two germline ends. The germline gives CDR1 MDHEN, CDR2 SYDVKM. This CDR3 has 14 residues. This entry is derived from a study of shared clonotypes between healthy human individuals. General study findings and limits: An effect of sequencing depth on clonotype sharing among donors was expected. Limited genetic and exposure-history diversity came from having few donors.

The data were produced by immunoSEQ multiplex PCR, yet TCRdb's version contains in-frame clones alone and is incomplete. The sample shows 470,000 or so clones, over 70% of them seen only once. V and J are TRBV28 and TRBJ2-7; D uncertain. This clonotype was sampled from a woman in her thirties or forties in good health. Some clones in this sample may be carry-over from other donors' samples. Sequencing was done on a sample of PBMCs. In nucleotides, the CDR3 is TGTGCCAGCAGTTTTTCGGGCGGAACCTACGAGCAGTACTTC. It is translated as CASSFSGGTYEQYF.